This entry concerns a single TCR beta chain. As yet, its antigen is unknown. The repertoire was sequenced with immunoSEQ multiplex PCR; TCRdb's copy has only in-frame clones and lacks some. The sample holds nearly 70,000 clones, 86% seen once. Trimming removed 10 bases from V and 7 bases from J; junction bases left unmatched: 16. This CDR3 is 16 amino acids long. In germline, CDR1 is ENHRY, CDR2 SYGVKD. This sample stems from a study of OX40 agonist ivuxolimab in advanced cancers. Study details: Males comprised roughly four fifths of the group, whose mean age was about 61 years (range about 20 to 90). Study conclusions and caveats: In general, CD8+ T cells held more expanded clones than CD4+ did, on average.

The V call is TRBV10-3, the J call TRBJ2-2; 9 nucleotides agree with TRBD2. Sequencing used CD4+ or CD8+ T cells sorted from blood, obtained in a trial of the OX40 agonist ivuxolimab. This TCR came from an adult with an advanced solid tumor such as melanoma, head and neck, liver or kidney cancer. The CDR3: CATSSFEAGGLGELFF. As DNA, the CDR3 is TGTGCCACCAGCTCTTTTGAGGCGGGGGGGCTCGGGGAGCTGTTTTTT.